These 19 T cell receptor beta chains were sequenced from one sample in a study of blood T cell repertoires in COVID-19. The protocol was immunoSEQ multiplex PCR, while the TCRdb copy is restricted to in-frame clones and leaves out a portion. Among approximately 200,000 clones, around nine tenths were seen once, and the ten largest hold 3.5% to 5.5%. The specimen sequenced was PBMCs or T cells enriched from blood (not recorded which). All receptors come from a woman in her thirties who had been exposed to COVID-19.

In nucleotides, the CDR3 is TGTGCCAGCAGTTACGGCGGGGTCCTTCAGCCCCAGCATTTT. Translation: CASSYGGVLQPQHF. The chain has TRBV6-5 and TRBJ1-5; D is undetermined. The CDR3 contains 14 residues. Germline V gene sequence: CDR1 MNHEY, CDR2 SVGAGI. V was shortened by 2 bases and J by 6 bases, with 11 bases between the two germline ends.

V and J are TRBV6-6 and TRBJ2-7; 8 positions match TRBD1. Germline V gene lookup returns CDR1 MNHNY and CDR2 SVGAGI (reference sequence). The ends lost 7 bases at V and 6 bases at J; junction bases unmatched: 5. The CDR3 runs 12 residues. This chain's CDR3 is CASTGGRAEQYF. Here the CDR3 DNA reads TGTGCCAGCACAGGGGGCAGGGCCGAGCAGTACTTC.

This chain connects TRBV10-2 to TRBJ1-4; 11 bases align to TRBD1. Germline CDR1 and CDR2: WSHSY and SAAADI. V lost 7 bases, J lost 10 bases, and 8 bases stayed unmatched. The CDR3 consists of 14 residues. CDR3 nucleotide sequence: TGCGCCAGCACTCTCGGACAGGGGGCGGGAAAACTGTTTTTT. Encoded protein: CASTLGQGAGKLFF.

J is TRBJ2-1 and V is TRBV5-1; the match to TRBD1 covers 7 bases. The CDR3 spans 15 residues. J gave up 8 bases and V 4 bases, and 12 bases lay outside the gene matches. The germline gives CDR1 SGHRS, CDR2 YFSETQ. CDR3 in DNA: TGCGCCAGCAGCCTATCAAACAGGGGTAGGGATGAGCAGTTCTTC. Protein sequence: CASSLSNRGRDEQFF.

The chain has TRBV7-2 and TRBJ1-4, with D maybe TRBD1 (6 bases). CDR3 length: 13 residues. V was trimmed by 2 bases and J by 7 bases, leaving 8 bases between them. Germline CDR1 reads SGHTA; CDR2 reads FQGNSA. The CDR3 coding sequence is TGTGCCAGCAGCTTAACAGGGCGTGAAAAACTGTTTTTT. Translation gives CASSLTGREKLFF.

This sequence joins TRBV7-8 and TRBJ2-3; no definite D call. Germline lookup yields CDR1 SGHVS and CDR2 FQNEAQ. This CDR3 is 12 amino acids long. Trimming left V 5 bases short and J 3 bases short, with 6 bases between. The CDR3 loop reads CASSPQTDTQYF. The CDR3 DNA follows: TGTGCCAGCAGCCCACAGACAGATACGCAGTATTTT. The full variable domain, rest sourced from reference TRBV7-8 and TRBJ2-3, is GAGVSQSPRYKVAKRGQDVALRCDPISGHVSLFWYQQALGQGPEFLTYFQNEAQLDKSGLPSDRFFAERPEGSVSTLKIQRTQQEDSAVYLCASSPQTDTQYFGPGTRLTVL.

J is TRBJ1-2 and V is TRBV30, with D possibly matching TRBD1 (5 bases). The V gene's germline CDR1 is GTSNPN and CDR2 SVGIG (reference sequence). CDR3 length equals 13 residues. V lost 4 bases and J lost 4, with 13 bases in between. CDR3 coding DNA: TGTGCCTGGACGGGCCAGGGATCCTATGGCTACACCTTC. Translation: CAWTGQGSYGYTF. The entire variable domain, with the rest obtained from reference TRBV30 and TRBJ1-2, is as follows: SQTIHQWPATLVQPVGSPLSLECTVEGTSNPNLYWYRQAAGRGLQLLFYSVGIGQISSEVPQNLSASRPQDRQFILSSKKLLLSDSGFYLCAWTGQGSYGYTFGSGTRLTVV.

The chain combines TRBV24-1 with TRBJ2-7; D not resolved. CDR1 is KGHDR, CDR2 SFDVKD, per germline. Trimming shortened V by 3 bases and J by 1 base, and 6 bases separated the two germline ends. The CDR3 contains 13 residues. The CDR3 DNA is TGTGCCACCAGTGATGAGTGGTCCTACGAGCAGTACTTC. Residues: CATSDEWSYEQYF.

The V call is TRBV5-1, the J call TRBJ2-7; 10 bases match TRBD2. The CDR3 is 17 amino acids. CDR1 and CDR2 (germline): SGHRS, YFSETQ. The V gene end was trimmed by 1 base and the J gene end by 6 bases; junction bases not matched to a gene: 13. CDR3 loop: CASSLLGLAGAPSEQYF. In DNA, the CDR3 is TGCGCCAGCAGCTTGCTCGGGCTAGCGGGGGCGCCCTCCGAGCAGTACTTC.

About this clone itself: The sample holds other DNA sequences that translate to the same CDR3. The chain joins TRBV2 to TRBJ2-1; D is uncertain. This CDR3 contains 14 residues. CDR1 and CDR2 from the germline V gene are SNHLY and FYNNEI. V was pared by 5 bases and J by 0 bases, with 8 bases between. The CDR3 DNA is TGTGCCAGCAGTTCTTTCAGCTCCTACAATGAGCAGTTCTTC. This gives the protein CASSSFSSYNEQFF.

This chain joins TRBV30 and TRBJ1-5; 7 bases agree with TRBD1. V was pared by 2 bases and J by 4 bases, with 5 bases of the junction left unmatched. Germline-derived CDR1 and CDR2 are GTSNPN and SVGIG (reference sequence). The CDR3 is 14 residues long. The CDR3 DNA is TGTGCCTGGAGTTTGAACAGGGGAAATCAGCCCCAGCATTTT. Protein sequence: CAWSLNRGNQPQHF.

This clone is a singleton in its sample. The V gene is TRBV27, the J gene TRBJ1-4, with D unresolved. Trimming shortened V by 3 bases and J by 0 bases, and 14 bases separated the two germline ends. CDR3 length: 17 amino acids. CDR1 is MNHEY and CDR2 is SMNVEV in the germline V gene (reference sequence). The CDR3 DNA sequence: TGTGCCAGCAGTTTCCGCGGAAGCTTTGCAACTAATGAAAAACTGTTTTTT. This translates into CASSFRGSFATNEKLFF. Based on the CDR3 plus reference TRBV27 and TRBJ1-4, the full variable domain is EAQVTQNPRYLITVTGKKLTVTCSQNMNHEYMSWYRQDPGLGLRQIYYSMNVEVTDKGDVPEGYKVSRKEKRNFPLILESPSPNQTSLYFCASSFRGSFATNEKLFFGSGTQLSVL.

The genes are TRBV7-3 and TRBJ1-1; 10 bases map to TRBD1. Germline CDR1 reads SGHTA; CDR2 reads FQGTGA. The CDR3 is 15 amino acids. V shed 0 bases, J shed 6 bases, and the junction held 4 bases outside the gene matches. CDR3 in amino acids: CASSLTRDRGAEAFF. CDR3 sequence (DNA): TGTGCCAGCAGCTTAACCCGGGACAGGGGCGCTGAAGCTTTCTTT.

This clone showed up just a few times. The CDR3 sequence: CAWSQGIGYGYTF. In DNA, the CDR3 is TGTGCCTGGAGTCAGGGAATAGGCTATGGCTACACCTTC. The chain uses TRBV30 and TRBJ1-2; D might be TRBD1 (5 bases). CDR1 and CDR2 (germline): GTSNPN, SVGIG (reference sequence). Trimming cost V 2 bases and J 4 bases, with 11 bases left between them. The CDR3 runs 13 residues.

This rearrangement joins TRBV6-2 or TRBV6-3 to TRBJ2-7; D perhaps matches TRBD1 (5 bases). The CDR3 loop spans 13 amino acids. Trimming stripped 2 bases from V and 1 base from J, with 6 bases between. Germline V lookup: CDR1 MNHEY, CDR2 SVGEGT. The CDR3 spells CASSYQGSYEQYF. CDR3 coding DNA: TGTGCCAGCAGTTACCAGGGTTCCTACGAGCAGTACTTC.

The chain couples TRBV7-9 to TRBJ1-1; 7 positions match TRBD1. V lost 7 bases to trimming and J lost 3 bases; unmatched junction nucleotides: 5. CDR3 length: 13 residues. Germline loops: CDR1 SEHNR, CDR2 FQNEAQ (reference sequence). For the CDR3, the DNA is TGTGCCAGCACCCTCACAGGGGACACTGAAGCTTTCTTT. Its protein product is CASTLTGDTEAFF.

The V call is TRBV5-1, the J call TRBJ2-7; D is perhaps TRBD1 (6 bases). The V gene's germline CDR1 is SGHRS and CDR2 YFSETQ. The CDR3 totals 17 residues. V was cut by 0 bases and J by 0 bases, with 16 bases left in between. Here the CDR3 reads CASSLALLRTASYEQYF. DNA of the CDR3: TGCGCCAGCAGCTTGGCCCTCCTCAGGACAGCCTCCTACGAGCAGTACTTC.

V gene TRBV12-3 or TRBV12-4 combines with J gene TRBJ2-7, with 7 bases aligning to TRBD1. There are 13 residues in the CDR3. With 5 bases clipped from V and 6 bases from J, the junction kept 7 bases outside the gene matches. The CDR3 DNA sequence: TGTGCCAGCAGTAGACAGGGTAGGGGCGAGCAGTACTTC. Residues: CASSRQGRGEQYF.

V is TRBV6-5 and J is TRBJ1-2; 9 positions match TRBD1. The CDR3 is 15 amino acids. CDR1 and CDR2 from the germline V gene are MNHEY and SVGAGI. Unmatched junction bases numbered 9, after V lost 6 bases and J lost 4 bases. The CDR3, as DNA: TGTGCCAGCAGGGTGGTCTGGGACAGGGTCTATGGCTACACCTTC. Translated: CASRVVWDRVYGYTF.